Following are 13 T cell receptor beta chains from one sample sequenced in a study of T cell changes during pregnancy in multiple sclerosis. Only in-frame clones appear in the TCRdb table, and some are missing; sequencing was by immunoSEQ multiplex PCR. The data contain 40,000 to 55,000 clones, 70% to 90% of them singletons. The sequences come from CD4+ T cells from peripheral blood mononuclear cells, collected in the first trimester of pregnancy. These receptor sequences come from a female donor with multiple sclerosis, enrolled in a pregnancy study.

Turning to this clone: Other DNA sequences in the sample encode the same CDR3. V usage is TRBV4-3 and J usage is TRBJ1-5; TRBD1 aligns across 9 bases. Germline CDR1 and CDR2: LGHNA and YSLEER. The length of the CDR3 is 16 residues. V lost 0 bases to trimming and J lost 7 bases; unmatched junction nucleotides: 7. The CDR3 sequence is CASSQDWGQGRQPQHF. The CDR3 DNA is TGCGCCAGCAGCCAAGATTGGGGACAGGGAAGGCAGCCCCAGCATTTT.

V gene TRBV19 combines with J gene TRBJ2-1; D gene uncertain. Looked up from germline, CDR1 is LNHDA and CDR2 is SQIVND (reference sequence). CDR3 length: 13 amino acids. V was pared by 7 bases and J by 6 bases, with 13 bases between. The CDR3 DNA is TGTGCCAGTATGGAGTGGTCTGCCAATGAGCAGTTCTTC. It codes for CASMEWSANEQFF.

The chain links TRBV27 to TRBJ1-1; perhaps TRBD1 as D (6 bases). The CDR3 has 17 amino acids. Germline loops: CDR1 MNHEY, CDR2 SMNVEV (reference sequence). Trimming shortened V by 8 bases and J by 4 bases, and 26 bases separated the two germline ends. In nucleotides, the CDR3 is TGTGCCAGCGGCCTCCTCCGGGGATTCCTGGGGGCCACTGAAGCTTTCTTT. Protein sequence: CASGLLRGFLGATEAFF.

This clone is labeled as medium-sized (0.01 to 0.1%). The genes are TRBV2 and TRBJ2-7, with 11 bases lining up with TRBD2. This CDR3 has 20 residues. J gave up 1 base and V 0 bases, and 14 bases lay outside the gene matches. The germline gives CDR1 SNHLY, CDR2 FYNNEI. CDR3 sequence: CASSEARGLAGYRSSYEQYF. DNA of the CDR3: TGTGCCAGCAGTGAAGCAAGAGGACTAGCGGGCTATCGGTCTTCCTACGAGCAGTACTTC.

This rearrangement joins TRBV5-1 to TRBJ2-7, with D unclear. The length of the CDR3 is 14 residues. Trimming pared 1 base from V and 2 bases from J, leaving 10 bases between. The germline V gene encodes CDR1 SGHRS and CDR2 YFSETQ. CDR3 nucleotide sequence: TGCGCCAGCAGCTTGAACAGTGCCACCTACGAGCAGTACTTC. Its protein product is CASSLNSATYEQYF.

In DNA, the CDR3 is TGTGCCAGCAGCTCGTACACCTACAATGAGCAGTTCTTC. It specifies CASSSYTYNEQFF. The chain uses TRBV28 and TRBJ2-1, with D hard to call. The CDR3 runs to 13 residues. Germline-derived CDR1 and CDR2 are MDHEN and SYDVKM. The ends were cut back, 6 bases at V and 2 bases at J, with 8 bases in the middle.

The V call is TRBV5-1, the J call TRBJ2-1; D remains ambiguous. The V end was cut by 7 bases, the J end by 9 bases, with 11 bases between. The CDR3 runs 11 residues. Germline loops: CDR1 SGHRS, CDR2 YFSETQ. CDR3 nucleotides: TGCGCCAGCTCCGATCTAGGTGAGCAGTTCTTC. Amino acids: CASSDLGEQFF.

The chain uses TRBV5-1 and TRBJ2-1; 11 nucleotides line up with TRBD2. J was trimmed by 8 bases and V by 4 bases; bases with no gene match: 20. Per the germline V gene, CDR1 is SGHRS and CDR2 is YFSETQ. The CDR3 consists of 19 residues. The CDR3 region has the DNA TGCGCCAGCAGCCCTGAAACCGGGACTAGCGGAATCCACGACGATGAGCAGTTCTTC. Translating it yields CASSPETGTSGIHDDEQFF.

V and J are TRBV19 and TRBJ2-1; 14 positions agree with TRBD2. The CDR3 loop spans 14 amino acids. J lost 12 bases, V lost 5 bases, and 6 bases had no gene match. The V gene's germline CDR1 is LNHDA and CDR2 SQIVND (reference sequence). In nucleotides, the CDR3 is TGTGCCAGTAGTCCGGGACTAGCGGGGGCGGGGCAGTTCTTC. It codes for CASSPGLAGAGQFF.

V and J are TRBV19 and TRBJ1-2; a possible D gene is TRBD1 (6 bases). Germline V gives CDR1 LNHDA, CDR2 SQIVND (reference sequence). The V gene lost 8 bases and the J gene lost 6 bases, with 19 bases spanning the gap. The length of the CDR3 is 14 residues. CDR3 coding DNA: TGTGCCAGTGCCAGCGGGGGGCAGGAACATGGCTACACCTTC. It specifies CASASGGQEHGYTF.

V usage is TRBV7-9 and J usage is TRBJ2-7, with a tentative D call TRBD1 (5 bases). V lost 1 base and J lost 2, with 12 bases in between. This CDR3 region has 15 residues. Germline CDR1 and CDR2: SEHNR and FQNEAQ (reference sequence). The CDR3, as DNA: TGTGCCAGCAGCTTAGGGGCGGACATCACCTACGAGCAGTACTTC. Protein product: CASSLGADITYEQYF.

The sample holds one count of this clone. The J gene is TRBJ2-5, the V gene TRBV29-1, with a possible D match to TRBD1 (5 bases). The germline V gene has CDR1 SQVTM and CDR2 ANQGSEA. The CDR3 is 13 amino acids. Trimming removed 6 bases from V and 2 bases from J, with 13 bases in between. DNA of the CDR3: TGCAGCGTAGGTAACAGGTTTCAAGAGACCCAGTACTTC. This encodes CSVGNRFQETQYF. Looking up the rest from reference TRBV29-1 and TRBJ2-5 gives the full variable domain: SAVISQKPSRDICQRGTSLTIQCQVDSQVTMMFWYRQQPGQSLTLIATANQGSEATYESGFVIDKFPISRPNLTFSTLTVSNMSPEDSSIYLCSVGNRFQETQYFGPGTRLLVL.

This chain joins TRBV5-4 and TRBJ2-6; weak D call: TRBD1 (5 bases). CDR3 length: 16 residues. In germline, CDR1 is SGHNT, CDR2 YYREEE (reference sequence). Trimming left V 1 base short and J 8 bases short, with 16 bases between. The CDR3 spells CASSLMSSGATNVLTF. The CDR3 DNA follows: TGTGCCAGCAGCTTGATGAGTAGTGGGGCTACCAACGTCCTGACTTTC.